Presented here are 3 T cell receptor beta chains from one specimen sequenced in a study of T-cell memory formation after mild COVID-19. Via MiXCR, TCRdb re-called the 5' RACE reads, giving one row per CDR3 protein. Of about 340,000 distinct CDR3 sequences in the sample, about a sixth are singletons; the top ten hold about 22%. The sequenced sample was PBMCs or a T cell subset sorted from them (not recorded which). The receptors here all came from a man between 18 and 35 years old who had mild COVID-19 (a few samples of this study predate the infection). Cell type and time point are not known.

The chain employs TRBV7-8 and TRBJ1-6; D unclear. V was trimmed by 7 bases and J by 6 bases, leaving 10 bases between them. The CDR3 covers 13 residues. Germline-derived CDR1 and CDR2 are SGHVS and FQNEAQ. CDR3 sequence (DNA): TGTGCCAGCACTCCGGGCAGTAATTCACCCCTCCACTTT. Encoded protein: CASTPGSNSPLHF. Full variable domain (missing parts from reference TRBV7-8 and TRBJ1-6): GAGVSQSPRYKVAKRGQDVALRCDPISGHVSLFWYQQALGQGPEFLTYFQNEAQLDKSGLPSDRFFAERPEGSVSTLKIQRTQQEDSAVYLCASTPGSNSPLHFGNGTRLTVT.

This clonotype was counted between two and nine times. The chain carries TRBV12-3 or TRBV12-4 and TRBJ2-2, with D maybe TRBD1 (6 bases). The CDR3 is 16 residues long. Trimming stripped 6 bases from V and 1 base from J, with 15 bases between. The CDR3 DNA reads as TGTGCCAGCAGACCCTCCGGGACATTGAACACCGGGGAGCTGTTTTTT. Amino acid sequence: CASRPSGTLNTGELFF.

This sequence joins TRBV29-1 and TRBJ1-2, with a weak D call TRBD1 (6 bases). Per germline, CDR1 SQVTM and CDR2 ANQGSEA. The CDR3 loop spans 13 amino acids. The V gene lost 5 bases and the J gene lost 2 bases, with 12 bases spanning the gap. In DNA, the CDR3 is TGCAGCGTTTTCCTGGGACACAACTATGGCTACACCTTC. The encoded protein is CSVFLGHNYGYTF.